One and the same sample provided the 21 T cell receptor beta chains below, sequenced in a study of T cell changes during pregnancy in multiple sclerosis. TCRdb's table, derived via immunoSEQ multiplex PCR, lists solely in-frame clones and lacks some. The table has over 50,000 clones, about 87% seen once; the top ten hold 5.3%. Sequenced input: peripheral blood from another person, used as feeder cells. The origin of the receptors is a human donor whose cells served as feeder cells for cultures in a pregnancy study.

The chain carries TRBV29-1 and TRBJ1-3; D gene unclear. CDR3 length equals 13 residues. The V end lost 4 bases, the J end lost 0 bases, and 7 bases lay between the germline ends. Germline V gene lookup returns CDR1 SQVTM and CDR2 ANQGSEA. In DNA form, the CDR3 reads TGCAGCGTTGCGGTTAGCTCTGGAAACACCATATATTTT. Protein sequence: CSVAVSSGNTIYF.

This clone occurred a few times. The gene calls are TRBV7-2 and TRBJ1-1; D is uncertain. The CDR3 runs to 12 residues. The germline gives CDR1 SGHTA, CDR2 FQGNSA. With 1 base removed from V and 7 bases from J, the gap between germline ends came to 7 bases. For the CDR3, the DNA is TGTGCCAGCAGCTTAGTACAGATTGAAGCTTTCTTT. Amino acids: CASSLVQIEAFF.

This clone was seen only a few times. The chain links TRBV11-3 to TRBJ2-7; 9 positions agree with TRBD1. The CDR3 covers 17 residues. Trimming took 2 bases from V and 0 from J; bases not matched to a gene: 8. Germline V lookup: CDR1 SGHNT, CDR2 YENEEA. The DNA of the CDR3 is TGTGCCAGCAGCTTAAAATATCCGACAGGGGGCTCCTACGAGCAGTACTTC. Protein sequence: CASSLKYPTGGSYEQYF.

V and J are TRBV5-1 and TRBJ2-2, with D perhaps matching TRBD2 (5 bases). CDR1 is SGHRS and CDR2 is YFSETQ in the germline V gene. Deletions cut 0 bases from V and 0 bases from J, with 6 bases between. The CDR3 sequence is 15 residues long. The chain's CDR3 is CASSLDSANTGELFF. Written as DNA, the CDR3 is TGCGCCAGCAGCTTGGATAGCGCGAACACCGGGGAGCTGTTTTTT. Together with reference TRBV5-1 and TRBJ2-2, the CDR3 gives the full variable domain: KAGVTQTPRYLIKTRGQQVTLSCSPISGHRSVSWYQQTPGQGLQFLFEYFSETQRNKGNFPGRFSGRQFSNSRSEMNVSTLELGDSALYLCASSLDSANTGELFFGEGSRLTVL.

CDR3 in amino acids: CASSFGESTDTQYF. The DNA for the CDR3 is TGCGCCAGCAGCTTCGGTGAGAGCACAGATACGCAGTATTTT. The chain joins TRBV5-1 to TRBJ2-3, with D unclear. CDR1 SGHRS and CDR2 YFSETQ come from the germline V gene. The CDR3 covers 14 residues. With 2 bases removed from V and 0 bases from J, the gap between germline ends came to 7 bases.

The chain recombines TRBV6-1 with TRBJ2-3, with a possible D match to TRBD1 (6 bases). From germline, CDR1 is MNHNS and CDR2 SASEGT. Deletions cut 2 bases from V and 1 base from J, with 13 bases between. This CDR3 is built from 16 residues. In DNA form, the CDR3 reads TGTGCCAGCAGTGAACTTAGGGACACCCGCACAGATACGCAGTATTTT. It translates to CASSELRDTRTDTQYF.

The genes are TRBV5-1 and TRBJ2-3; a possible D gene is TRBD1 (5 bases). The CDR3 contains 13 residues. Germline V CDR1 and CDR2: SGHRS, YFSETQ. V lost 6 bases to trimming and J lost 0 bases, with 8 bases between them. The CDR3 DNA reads TGCGCCAGCAAGGGGCAGAGCACAGATACGCAGTATTTT. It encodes CASKGQSTDTQYF.

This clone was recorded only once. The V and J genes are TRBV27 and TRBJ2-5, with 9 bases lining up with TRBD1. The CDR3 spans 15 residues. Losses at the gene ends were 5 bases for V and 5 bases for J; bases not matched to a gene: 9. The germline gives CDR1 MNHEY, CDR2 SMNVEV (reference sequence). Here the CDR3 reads CASSPGTGHWETQYF. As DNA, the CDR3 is TGTGCCAGCAGTCCCGGGACAGGGCATTGGGAGACCCAGTACTTC.

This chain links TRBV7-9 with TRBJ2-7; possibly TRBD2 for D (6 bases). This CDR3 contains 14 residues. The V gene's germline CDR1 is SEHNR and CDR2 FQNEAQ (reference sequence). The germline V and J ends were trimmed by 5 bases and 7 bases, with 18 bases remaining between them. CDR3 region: CASSAGRRIGEQYF. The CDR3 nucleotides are TGTGCCAGCAGCGCGGGACGAAGGATTGGGGAGCAGTACTTC.

The DNA of the CDR3 is TGTGCCAGCAGCTTAGGCGGGACTAGCATCTACAATGAGCAGTTCTTC. It encodes CASSLGGTSIYNEQFF. The rearrangement uses TRBV11-3 and TRBJ2-1; TRBD2 matches at 9 bases. With 1 base clipped from V and 3 bases from J, the junction kept 4 bases outside the gene matches. CDR3 size: 16 residues. In germline, CDR1 is SGHNT, CDR2 YENEEA.

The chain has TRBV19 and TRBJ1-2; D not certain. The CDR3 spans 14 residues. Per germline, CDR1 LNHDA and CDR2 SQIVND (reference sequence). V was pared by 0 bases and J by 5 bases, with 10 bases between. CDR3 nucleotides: TGTGCCAGTAGTATAGATCTGGGGATTTATGGCTACACCTTC. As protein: CASSIDLGIYGYTF.

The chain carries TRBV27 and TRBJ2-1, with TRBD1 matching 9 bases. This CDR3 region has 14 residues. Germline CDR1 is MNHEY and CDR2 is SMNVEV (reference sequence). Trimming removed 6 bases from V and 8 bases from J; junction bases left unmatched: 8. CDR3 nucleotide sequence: TGTGCCAGCAGCTCCGGGACAGGGATTTATGAGCAGTTCTTC. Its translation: CASSSGTGIYEQFF.

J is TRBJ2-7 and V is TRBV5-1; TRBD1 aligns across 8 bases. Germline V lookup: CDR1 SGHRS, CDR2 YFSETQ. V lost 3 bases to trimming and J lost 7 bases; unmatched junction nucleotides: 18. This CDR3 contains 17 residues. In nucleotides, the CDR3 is TGCGCCAGCAGCTATACACTGAGGACAGGGCCCTCCCGGGAGCAGTACTTC. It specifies CASSYTLRTGPSREQYF.

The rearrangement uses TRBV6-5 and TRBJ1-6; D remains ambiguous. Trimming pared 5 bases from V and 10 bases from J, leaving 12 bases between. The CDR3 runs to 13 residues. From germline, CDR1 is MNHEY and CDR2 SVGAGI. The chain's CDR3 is CASSPSPGSPLHF. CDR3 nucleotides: TGTGCCAGCAGTCCCTCCCCGGGGTCACCCCTCCACTTT.

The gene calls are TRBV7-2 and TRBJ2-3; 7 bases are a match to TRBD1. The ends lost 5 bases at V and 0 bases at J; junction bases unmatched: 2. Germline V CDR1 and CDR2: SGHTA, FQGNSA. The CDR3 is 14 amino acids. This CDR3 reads CASSRDRSTDTQYF. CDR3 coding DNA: TGTGCCAGCAGCCGGGACAGAAGCACAGATACGCAGTATTTT.

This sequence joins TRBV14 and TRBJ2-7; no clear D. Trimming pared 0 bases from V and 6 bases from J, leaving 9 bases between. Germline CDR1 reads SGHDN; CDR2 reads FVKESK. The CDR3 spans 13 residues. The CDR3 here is CASSQERFSEQYF. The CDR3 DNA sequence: TGTGCCAGCAGCCAAGAGAGATTTTCCGAGCAGTACTTC.

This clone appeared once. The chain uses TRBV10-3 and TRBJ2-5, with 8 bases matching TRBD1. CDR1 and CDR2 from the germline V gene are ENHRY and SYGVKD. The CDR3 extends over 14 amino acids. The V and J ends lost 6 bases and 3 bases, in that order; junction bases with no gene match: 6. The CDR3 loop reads CAIRQETGEETQYF. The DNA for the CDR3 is TGTGCCATCAGACAAGAGACAGGGGAAGAGACCCAGTACTTC.

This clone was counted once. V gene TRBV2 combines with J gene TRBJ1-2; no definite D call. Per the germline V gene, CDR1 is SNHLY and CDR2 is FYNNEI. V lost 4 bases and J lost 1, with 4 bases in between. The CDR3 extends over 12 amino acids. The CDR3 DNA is TGTGCCAGCAGTGCCGATAACTATGGCTACACCTTC. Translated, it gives CASSADNYGYTF. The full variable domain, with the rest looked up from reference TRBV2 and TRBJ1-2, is EPEVTQTPSHQVTQMGQEVILRCVPISNHLYFYWYRQILGQKVEFLVSFYNNEISEKSEIFDDQFSVERPDGSNFTLKIRSTKLEDSAMYFCASSADNYGYTFGSGTRLTVV.

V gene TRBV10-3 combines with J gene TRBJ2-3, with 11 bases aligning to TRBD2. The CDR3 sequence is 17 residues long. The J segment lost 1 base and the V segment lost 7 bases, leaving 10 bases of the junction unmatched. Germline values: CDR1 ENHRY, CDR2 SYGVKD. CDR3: CAITGKVAGGGTDTQYF. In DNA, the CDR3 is TGTGCCATCACAGGGAAGGTAGCGGGGGGGGGCACAGATACGCAGTATTTT.

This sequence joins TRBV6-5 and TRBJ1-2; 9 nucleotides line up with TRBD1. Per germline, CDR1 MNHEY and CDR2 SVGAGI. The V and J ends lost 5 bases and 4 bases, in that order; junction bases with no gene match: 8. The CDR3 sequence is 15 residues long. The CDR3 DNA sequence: TGTGCCAGCAGTGTCACGGACAGGGGTACCTATGGCTACACCTTC. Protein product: CASSVTDRGTYGYTF.

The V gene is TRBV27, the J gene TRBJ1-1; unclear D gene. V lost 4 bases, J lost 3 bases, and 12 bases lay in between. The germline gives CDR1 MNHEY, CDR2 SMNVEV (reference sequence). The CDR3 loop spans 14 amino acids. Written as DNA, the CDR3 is TGTGCCAGCAGTTCCCCGGGAGGGTACACTGAAGCTTTCTTT. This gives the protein CASSSPGGYTEAFF.